This TCR beta chain comes out of a study of blood T cell repertoires in COVID-19. Study-level background: The analysed material was cDNA or gDNA that came from T cells, B-cell-depleted T cells, or PBMCs.

Participants' own reports of clinical history determined their cohort assignment. Symptom resolution, clearance, or two negative PCRs marked donors in Cohort 3 as recovered. The CDR3 runs to 15 residues. Per germline, CDR1 MNHEY and CDR2 SMNVEV (reference sequence). V lost 5 bases to trimming and J lost 7 bases; unmatched junction nucleotides: 11. Under the authors' procedure: From reference gene primer amplification, estimates of nucleated cell counts were derived. Some clones are missing from TCRdb's copy, which holds only in-frame ones; the method was immunoSEQ multiplex PCR. The DNA gave D and trimming, while V, J and clone size come from that table. The sample holds approximately 100,000 clones; around 85% are singletons and the top ten take under 3.5%.

The receptor was derived from a woman aged 45-65 years who had recovered from COVID-19. This sequence joins TRBV27 and TRBJ1-2; 9 nucleotides line up with TRBD1. The sequencing input was PBMCs or T cells enriched from blood (not recorded which). This CDR3 reads CASSQVGQGGSGYTF. DNA of the CDR3: TGTGCCAGCAGTCAAGTGGGACAGGGTGGTTCTGGCTACACCTTC.